Included here is one TCR beta chain sequence, with context. The antigen is unknown. The V and J ends lost 0 bases and 4 bases, in that order; junction bases with no gene match: 4. Germline V gene lookup returns CDR1 LGHNA and CDR2 YNFKEQ. The CDR3 contains 16 residues. The data derive from a study of beta chain features in type 1 diabetes. Sequencing targeted expressed TCRB transcripts, as all isolated RNA had been reverse transcribed. TCRdb keeps only in-frame clones here, not all; method: immunoSEQ multiplex PCR. The sample lists 850,000 to 900,000 clones; about a sixth were seen once. The study, taken as a whole, reports: A greater similarity of naive, central memory and Treg TCRB repertoires was seen among patients than among healthy donors. VDJ junctions from patients with type 1 diabetes contained fewer insertions and more deletions.

Source material: naive CD4+ T cells from blood. This clonotype was obtained from a young woman in good health. J is TRBJ2-3 and V is TRBV4-2, with 10 bases lining up with TRBD2. For the CDR3, the DNA is TGTGCCAGCAGCCAAGATGTCCTAGCGGGGGCAGATACGCAGTATTTT. Translation gives CASSQDVLAGADTQYF.